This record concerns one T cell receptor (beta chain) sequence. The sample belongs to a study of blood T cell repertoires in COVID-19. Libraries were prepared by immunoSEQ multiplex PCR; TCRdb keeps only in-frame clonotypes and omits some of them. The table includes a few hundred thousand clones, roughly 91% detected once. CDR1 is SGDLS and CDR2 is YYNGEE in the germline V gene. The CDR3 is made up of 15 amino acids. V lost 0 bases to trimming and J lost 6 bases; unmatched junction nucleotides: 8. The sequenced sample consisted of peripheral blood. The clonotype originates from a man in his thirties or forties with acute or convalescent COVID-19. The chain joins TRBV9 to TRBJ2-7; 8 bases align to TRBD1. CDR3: CASSVEGTGAPEQYF. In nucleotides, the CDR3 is TGTGCCAGCAGCGTAGAGGGGACAGGAGCCCCCGAGCAGTACTTC.